Below are 12 T cell receptor beta chains sequenced from a single sample in a study of blood T cell repertoires in COVID-19. Clones were read by immunoSEQ multiplex PCR, and TCRdb kept only the in-frame ones, dropping some. The sample holds fewer than 250,000 clones, approximately 86% seen once. Sequenced: PBMCs or T cells enriched from blood (not recorded which). The receptors were gathered from a woman in her 30s with acute COVID-19.

V gene TRBV3-1 (or the pseudogene TRBV3-2) combines with J gene TRBJ2-5; TRBD2 matches 10 bases. J lost 2 bases, V lost 5 bases, and 8 bases had no gene match. The CDR3 is made up of 16 amino acids. The germline V gene has CDR1 LGHDT and CDR2 YNNKEL (reference sequence). As DNA, the CDR3 is TGTGCCAGCAGCAGGGGGCTAGCGGGGGTTCAAGAGACCCAGTACTTC. Protein: CASSRGLAGVQETQYF.

This clone was counted between two and nine times. The chain carries TRBV7-6 and TRBJ2-7, with D maybe TRBD2 (6 bases). This CDR3 contains 15 residues. V was pared by 5 bases and J by 3 bases, with 17 bases between. The germline V gene encodes CDR1 SGHVS and CDR2 FNYEAQ. CDR3 loop: CASSHLQGGNYEQYF. The CDR3 DNA reads as TGTGCCAGCAGCCACCTCCAGGGAGGTAACTACGAGCAGTACTTC. Looking up the rest from reference TRBV7-6 and TRBJ2-7 gives the full variable domain: GAGVSQSPRYKVTKRGQDVALRCDPISGHVSLYWYRQALGQGPEFLTYFNYEAQQDKSGLPNDRFSAERPEGSISTLTIQRTEQRDSAMYRCASSHLQGGNYEQYFGPGTRLTVT.

In this sample, this clone turned up a few times. This chain links TRBV2 with TRBJ2-3, with a tentative D call TRBD2 (7 bases). V was trimmed by 5 bases and J by 1 base, leaving 10 bases between them. The CDR3 has 14 amino acids. The V gene's germline CDR1 is SNHLY and CDR2 FYNNEI. Here the CDR3 reads CASSWGGRTDTQYF. The CDR3 bases are TGTGCCAGCAGTTGGGGGGGCCGCACAGATACGCAGTATTTT.

The chain combines TRBV27 with TRBJ1-2; weak D call: TRBD1 (6 bases). V was shortened by 0 bases and J by 7 bases, with 12 bases between the two germline ends. CDR3 length: 14 amino acids. The germline CDR1 and CDR2 sequences are MNHEY and SMNVEV (reference sequence). The CDR3 here is CASSLSDRRGGYTF. Here the CDR3 DNA reads TGTGCCAGCAGTTTATCGGACAGAAGGGGTGGCTACACCTTC.

This chain joins TRBV7-2 and TRBJ1-1; D is ambiguous. Germline CDR1 is SGHTA and CDR2 is FQGNSA. This CDR3 spans 13 amino acids. Between the trimmed V and J ends, which lost 8 bases and 5 bases, there was a span of 15 bases. The CDR3, as DNA: TGTGCCAGCGGTCCAAGCTTTAGTACTGAAGCTTTCTTT. Translating gives CASGPSFSTEAFF.

The CDR3 sequence is CASSLAPGGLNTEAFF. In nucleotides, the CDR3 is TGCGCCAGCAGCTTGGCCCCGGGGGGATTGAACACTGAAGCTTTCTTT. This chain uses TRBV5-1 with TRBJ1-1, with D possibly being TRBD1 (5 bases). CDR1 is SGHRS and CDR2 is YFSETQ in the germline V gene. Trimming took off 0 bases at V and 0 bases at J, with 12 bases between the two ends. This CDR3 spans 16 amino acids. Supplemented by reference TRBV5-1 and TRBJ1-1, the full variable domain reads KAGVTQTPRYLIKTRGQQVTLSCSPISGHRSVSWYQQTPGQGLQFLFEYFSETQRNKGNFPGRFSGRQFSNSRSEMNVSTLELGDSALYLCASSLAPGGLNTEAFFGQGTRLTVV.

V is TRBV6-2 or TRBV6-3 and J is TRBJ1-6; 8 nucleotides agree with TRBD1. V lost 2 bases to trimming and J lost 7 bases; unmatched junction nucleotides: 4. CDR1 MNHEY and CDR2 SVGEGT come from the germline V gene. The CDR3 length is 15 residues. CDR3: CASSYGHRGNSPLHF. In DNA form, the CDR3 reads TGTGCCAGCAGTTACGGACACAGGGGGAATTCACCCCTCCACTTT.

The chain links TRBV6-5 to TRBJ1-1; D not certain. The V end lost 6 bases, the J end lost 4 bases, and 15 bases lay between the germline ends. The CDR3 is 14 amino acids. Germline V CDR1 and CDR2: MNHEY, SVGAGI. The CDR3 nucleotides read TGTGCCAGCAGGGATTGGAATAGCGGCACTGAAGCTTTCTTT. Amino acid sequence: CASRDWNSGTEAFF.

The CDR3 coding sequence is TGTGCCAGCTCCCCTGGGCAGCTTGGTGGTAATTCACCCCTCCACTTT. It encodes CASSPGQLGGNSPLHF. The rearrangement uses TRBV18 and TRBJ1-6, with D hard to call. This CDR3 has 16 residues. Germline-derived CDR1 and CDR2 are KGHSH and LQKENI. The germline V and J ends were trimmed by 6 bases and 6 bases, with 18 bases remaining between them.

This chain connects TRBV10-2 to TRBJ1-2; D uncertain. The CDR3 consists of 16 residues. V was trimmed by 0 bases and J by 7 bases, leaving 18 bases between them. Germline V CDR1 and CDR2: WSHSY, SAAADI. CDR3 region: CASSESTPSREAGYTF. CDR3 bases: TGCGCCAGCAGTGAGTCCACACCGTCTCGCGAGGCTGGCTACACCTTC.

V gene TRBV21-1 combines with J gene TRBJ1-5. TRBV21-1 is a documented pseudogene. The CDR3 is 19 residues long. Here the CDR3 reads CASSKESWRAAYSNQPQHF. For the CDR3, the DNA is TGTGCCAGCAGCAAAGAGTCGTGGAGGGCCGCTTATAGCAATCAGCCCCAGCATTTT.

The rearrangement links TRBV6-1 to TRBJ2-5; TRBD2 agrees at 9 bases. Germline trimming cut 2 bases from V and 2 bases from J; bases unmatched to any gene: 3. The germline CDR1 and CDR2 sequences are MNHNS and SASEGT. The CDR3 covers 15 residues. The DNA for the CDR3 is TGTGCCAGCAGTGAACTAGCGGGGTCACAAGAGACCCAGTACTTC. Translated: CASSELAGSQETQYF.